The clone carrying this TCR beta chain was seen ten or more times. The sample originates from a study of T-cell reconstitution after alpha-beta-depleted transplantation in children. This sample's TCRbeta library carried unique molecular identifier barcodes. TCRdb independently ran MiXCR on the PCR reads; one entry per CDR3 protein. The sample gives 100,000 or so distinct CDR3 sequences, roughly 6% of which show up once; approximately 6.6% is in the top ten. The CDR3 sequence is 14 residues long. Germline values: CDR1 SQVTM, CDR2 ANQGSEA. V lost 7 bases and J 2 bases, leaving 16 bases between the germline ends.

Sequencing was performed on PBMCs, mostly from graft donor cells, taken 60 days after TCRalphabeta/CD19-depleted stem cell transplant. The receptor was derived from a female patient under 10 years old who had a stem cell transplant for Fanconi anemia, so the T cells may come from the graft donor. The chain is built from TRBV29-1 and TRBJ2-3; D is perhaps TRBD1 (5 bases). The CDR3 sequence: CSGRQYLNTDTQYF. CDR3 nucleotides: TGCAGCGGACGACAGTACTTAAACACAGATACGCAGTATTTT.